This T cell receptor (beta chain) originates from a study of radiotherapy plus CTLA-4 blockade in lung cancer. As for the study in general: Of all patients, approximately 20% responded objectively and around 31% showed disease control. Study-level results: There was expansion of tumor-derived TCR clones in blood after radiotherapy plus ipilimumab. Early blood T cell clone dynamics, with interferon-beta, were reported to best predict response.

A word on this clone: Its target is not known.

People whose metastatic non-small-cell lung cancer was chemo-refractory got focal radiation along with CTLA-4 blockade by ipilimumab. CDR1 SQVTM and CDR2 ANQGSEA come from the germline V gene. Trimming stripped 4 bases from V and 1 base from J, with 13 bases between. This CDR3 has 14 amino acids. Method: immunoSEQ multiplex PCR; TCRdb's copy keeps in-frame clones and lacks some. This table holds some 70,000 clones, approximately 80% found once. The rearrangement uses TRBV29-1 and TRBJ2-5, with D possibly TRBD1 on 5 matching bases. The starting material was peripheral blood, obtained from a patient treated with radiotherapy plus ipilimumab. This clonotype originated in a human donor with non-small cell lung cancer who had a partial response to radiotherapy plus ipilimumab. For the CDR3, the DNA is TGCAGCGTTGCCCCAGGGATGGTCCAAGAGACCCAGTACTTC. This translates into CSVAPGMVQETQYF.